The next 16 T cell receptor beta chains were all read from a single sample in a study of blood T cell repertoires in COVID-19. Data came from immunoSEQ multiplex PCR; TCRdb stores just in-frame clones and leaves some out. This table holds roughly 250,000 clones, 86% found once. Sequencing was done on a sample of peripheral blood. The origin of the receptors is a man aged 35 to 55 who had recovered from COVID-19.

This clone was observed a handful of times. The CDR3 nucleotides are TGTGCCATCAGTGATAAAGGAGTTAATTCACCCCTCCACTTT. The encoded protein is CAISDKGVNSPLHF. The chain uses TRBV10-3 and TRBJ1-6; D ambiguous. The V end was cut by 3 bases, the J end by 6 bases, with 9 bases between. In germline, CDR1 is ENHRY, CDR2 SYGVKD. The length of the CDR3 is 14 residues.

V is TRBV11-2 and J is TRBJ2-5; 12 nucleotides line up with TRBD2. V trimming: 1 base; J trimming: 5 bases; junction bases outside the gene matches: 8. Germline CDR1 and CDR2: SGHAT and FQNNGV. The CDR3 spans 17 residues. The DNA of the CDR3 is TGTGCCAGCAGCTTAGGAGGCCTAGCGGGGGGGCCGGAGACCCAGTACTTC. Translation gives CASSLGGLAGGPETQYF.

This clone was picked up many times. The J gene is TRBJ2-1, the V gene TRBV19, with D possibly being TRBD2 (5 bases). CDR1 is LNHDA and CDR2 is SQIVND in the germline V gene (reference sequence). CDR3 length equals 14 residues. Trimming shortened V by 4 bases and J by 7 bases, and 14 bases separated the two germline ends. CDR3 in DNA: TGTGCCAGTAGTAAGAAGGCAGGAGGTAATGAGCAGTTCTTC. Residues: CASSKKAGGNEQFF. The full variable domain, with the rest looked up from reference TRBV19 and TRBJ2-1, is DGGITQSPKYLFRKEGQNVTLSCEQNLNHDAMYWYRQDPGQGLRLIYYSQIVNDFQKGDIAEGYSVSREKKESFPLTVTSAQKNPTAFYLCASSKKAGGNEQFFGPGTRLTVL.

The gene calls are TRBV5-1 and TRBJ2-5; TRBD1 matches 7 bases. The CDR3 totals 15 residues. V lost 0 bases to trimming and J lost 4 bases; unmatched junction nucleotides: 6. The germline V gene encodes CDR1 SGHRS and CDR2 YFSETQ. The CDR3 loop reads CASSLADRAIETQYF. The CDR3 DNA is TGCGCCAGCAGCTTGGCCGACAGGGCGATAGAGACCCAGTACTTC.

This rearrangement joins TRBV11-2 to TRBJ2-7; the D gene is possibly TRBD2 (7 bases). Trimming stripped 6 bases from V and 3 bases from J, with 21 bases between. Germline V gives CDR1 SGHAT, CDR2 FQNNGV. The length of the CDR3 is 16 residues. CDR3 DNA: TGTGCCAGCAGTTCATTCTCGAGGGGGGGTAGCTACGAGCAGTACTTC. This translates into CASSSFSRGGSYEQYF.

The chain uses TRBV7-2 and TRBJ2-1, with TRBD1 matching over 9 bases. Trimming removed 2 bases from V and 2 bases from J; junction bases left unmatched: 7. The V gene's germline CDR1 is SGHTA and CDR2 FQGNSA. The CDR3 totals 17 residues. The CDR3 reads CASSLLQGAATYNEQFF. CDR3 coding DNA: TGTGCCAGCAGCTTATTACAGGGGGCAGCGACCTACAATGAGCAGTTCTTC.

As regards this clone: Other DNA variants within this sample encode the same CDR3. The genes are TRBV7-2 and TRBJ2-3; D is possibly TRBD1 (6 bases). The germline CDR1 and CDR2 sequences are SGHTA and FQGNSA. The CDR3 totals 13 residues. V lost 1 base to trimming and J lost 6 bases, with 8 bases between them. DNA of the CDR3: TGTGCCAGCAGCTTAGATAGGGGGGATACGCAGTATTTT. It encodes CASSLDRGDTQYF.

The chain carries TRBV28 and TRBJ2-1, with no clear D. This CDR3 region has 17 residues. V lost 3 bases to trimming and J lost 0 bases, with 15 bases between them. Germline V gene sequence: CDR1 MDHEN, CDR2 SYDVKM. CDR3: CASSFIVALSSYNEQFF. The CDR3 region has the DNA TGTGCCAGCAGTTTTATTGTGGCCTTAAGCTCCTACAATGAGCAGTTCTTC.

CDR3 in amino acids: CASSHGDRGNGYTF. DNA of the CDR3: TGTGCCAGCAGCCATGGGGACAGGGGGAATGGCTACACCTTC. J is TRBJ1-2 and V is TRBV3-1 (or the pseudogene TRBV3-2), with 11 bases identical to TRBD1. Germline-derived CDR1 and CDR2 are LGHDT and YNNKEL (reference sequence). The CDR3 length is 14 residues. V lost 3 bases to trimming and J lost 6 bases; unmatched junction nucleotides: 3.

In its sample, this clone was seen a few times. The V and J genes are TRBV10-3 and TRBJ1-2; 7 bases map to TRBD1. This CDR3 has 15 residues. Trimming removed 4 bases from V and 4 bases from J; junction bases left unmatched: 9. The V gene's germline CDR1 is ENHRY and CDR2 SYGVKD. The CDR3 sequence: CAISGQGGGGYGYTF. CDR3 nucleotide sequence: TGTGCCATCAGTGGACAGGGAGGAGGAGGCTATGGCTACACCTTC.

The chain combines TRBV6-2 or TRBV6-3 with TRBJ2-7; 8 bases match TRBD1. This CDR3 has 15 residues. CDR1 is MNHEY and CDR2 is SVGEGT in the germline V gene. Trimming removed 2 bases from V and 2 bases from J; junction bases left unmatched: 5. The DNA for the CDR3 is TGTGCCAGCAGTTACGACAGGGGACCTGCCTACGAGCAGTACTTC. Protein product: CASSYDRGPAYEQYF.

V is TRBV6-5 and J is TRBJ2-1; the match to TRBD2 covers 11 bases. The CDR3 has 15 residues. V trimming: 4 bases; J trimming: 5 bases; junction bases outside the gene matches: 4. Germline assignment: CDR1 MNHEY and CDR2 SVGAGI. The CDR3: CASSSLAGGDNEQFF. In DNA, the CDR3 is TGTGCCAGCAGTTCGCTAGCGGGAGGCGACAATGAGCAGTTCTTC.

This chain links TRBV29-1 with TRBJ2-3; 9 positions agree with TRBD2. This CDR3 has 14 residues. Trimming removed 5 bases from V and 4 bases from J; junction bases left unmatched: 7. From germline, CDR1 is SQVTM and CDR2 ANQGSEA. CDR3 DNA: TGCAGCGTTCCTGCTAGCGGGATTCCAGATACGCAGTATTTT. It is translated as CSVPASGIPDTQYF.

The chain combines TRBV29-1 with TRBJ1-1; the D gene is possibly TRBD1 (6 bases). Germline CDR1 and CDR2: SQVTM and ANQGSEA. Trimming took 0 bases from V and 1 from J, leaving 24 bases between them. This CDR3 comprises 19 residues. For the CDR3, the DNA is TGCAGCGTTGAAGACCAAAATGTAAGAGGGGGATGGAGGAACACTGAAGCTTTCTTT. Protein: CSVEDQNVRGGWRNTEAFF.

The rearrangement joins TRBV3-1 (or the pseudogene TRBV3-2) to TRBJ1-6; 8 bases agree with TRBD1. Looked up from germline, CDR1 is LGHDT and CDR2 is YNNKEL (reference sequence). The CDR3 totals 16 residues. Trimming took 7 bases from V and 6 from J; bases not matched to a gene: 11. CDR3 DNA: TGTGCCAGCACTCCCGGACAGGGACTCCCTAATTCACCCCTCCACTTT. Translated: CASTPGQGLPNSPLHF.

The V gene is TRBV9, the J gene TRBJ2-2; 12 nucleotides line up with TRBD2. Germline lookup yields CDR1 SGDLS and CDR2 YYNGEE. This CDR3 region has 19 residues. J was trimmed by 4 bases and V by 0 bases; bases with no gene match: 10. Here the CDR3 DNA reads TGTGCCAGCAGCGTAGTTCCTAGCGGGGGGGCCTCGATCACCGGGGAGCTGTTTTTT. It encodes CASSVVPSGGASITGELFF.